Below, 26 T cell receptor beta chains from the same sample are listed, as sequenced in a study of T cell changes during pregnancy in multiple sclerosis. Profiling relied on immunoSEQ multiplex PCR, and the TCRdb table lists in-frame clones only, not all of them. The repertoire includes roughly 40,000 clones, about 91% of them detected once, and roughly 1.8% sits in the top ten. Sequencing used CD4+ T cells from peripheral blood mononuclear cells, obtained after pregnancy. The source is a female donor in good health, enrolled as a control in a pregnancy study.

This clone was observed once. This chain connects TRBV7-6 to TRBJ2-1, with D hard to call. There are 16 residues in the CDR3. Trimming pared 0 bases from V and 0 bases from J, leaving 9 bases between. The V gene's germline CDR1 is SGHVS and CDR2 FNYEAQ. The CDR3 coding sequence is TGTGCCAGCAGCTTAGCTGGCGGAACCTCCTACAATGAGCAGTTCTTC. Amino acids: CASSLAGGTSYNEQFF.

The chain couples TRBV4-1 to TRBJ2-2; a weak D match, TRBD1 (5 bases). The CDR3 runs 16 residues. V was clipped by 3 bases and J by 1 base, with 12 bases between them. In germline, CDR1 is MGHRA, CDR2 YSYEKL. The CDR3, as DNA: TGCGCCAGCAGCCAGGATAGGCAGGGGAACACCGGGGAGCTGTTTTTT. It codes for CASSQDRQGNTGELFF.

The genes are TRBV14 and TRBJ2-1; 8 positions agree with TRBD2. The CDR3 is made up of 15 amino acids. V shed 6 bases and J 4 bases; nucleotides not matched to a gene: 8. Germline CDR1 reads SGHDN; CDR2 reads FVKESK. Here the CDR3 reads CASRGAGEGYNEQFF. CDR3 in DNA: TGTGCCAGCAGGGGAGCGGGAGAGGGATACAATGAGCAGTTCTTC.

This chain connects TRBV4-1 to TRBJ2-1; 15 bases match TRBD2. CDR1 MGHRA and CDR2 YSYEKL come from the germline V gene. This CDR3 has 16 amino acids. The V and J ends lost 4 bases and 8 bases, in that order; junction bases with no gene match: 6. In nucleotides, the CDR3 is TGCGCCAGCAGCCGAGGACTAGCGGGAGGGTACTATGAGCAGTTCTTC. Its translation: CASSRGLAGGYYEQFF.

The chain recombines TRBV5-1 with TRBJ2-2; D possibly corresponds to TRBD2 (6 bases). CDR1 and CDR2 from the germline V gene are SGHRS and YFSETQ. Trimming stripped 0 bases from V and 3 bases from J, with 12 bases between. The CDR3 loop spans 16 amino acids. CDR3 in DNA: TGCGCCAGCAGCTTGGCACTAGCCGCCGACACCGGGGAGCTGTTTTTT. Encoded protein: CASSLALAADTGELFF.

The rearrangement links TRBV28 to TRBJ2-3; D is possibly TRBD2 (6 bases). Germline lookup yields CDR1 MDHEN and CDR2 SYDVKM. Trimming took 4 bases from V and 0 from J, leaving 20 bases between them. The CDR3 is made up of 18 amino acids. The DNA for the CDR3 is TGTGCCAGCAGTTCCTTCTCGGGGGTAGCTACTAGCACAGATACGCAGTATTTT. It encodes CASSSFSGVATSTDTQYF.

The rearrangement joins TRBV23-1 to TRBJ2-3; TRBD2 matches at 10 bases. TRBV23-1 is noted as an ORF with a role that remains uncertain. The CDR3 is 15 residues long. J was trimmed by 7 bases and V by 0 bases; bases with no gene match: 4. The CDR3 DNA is TGCGCCAGCAGTCAATCTAAGCGGGGGGGATATACGCAGTATTTT. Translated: CASSQSKRGGYTQYF.

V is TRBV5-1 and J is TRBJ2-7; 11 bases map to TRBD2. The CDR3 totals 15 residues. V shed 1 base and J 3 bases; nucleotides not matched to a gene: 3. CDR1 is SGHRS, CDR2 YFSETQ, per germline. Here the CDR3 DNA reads TGCGCCAGCAGCTTGACACTAGCGGGAGTCTACGAGCAGTACTTC. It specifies CASSLTLAGVYEQYF.

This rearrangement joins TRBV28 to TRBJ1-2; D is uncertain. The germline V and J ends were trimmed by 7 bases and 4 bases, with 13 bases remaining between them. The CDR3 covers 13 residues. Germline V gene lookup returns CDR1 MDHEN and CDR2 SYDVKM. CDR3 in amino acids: CASTQGGLYGYTF. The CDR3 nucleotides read TGTGCCAGCACTCAAGGCGGGCTCTATGGCTACACCTTC.

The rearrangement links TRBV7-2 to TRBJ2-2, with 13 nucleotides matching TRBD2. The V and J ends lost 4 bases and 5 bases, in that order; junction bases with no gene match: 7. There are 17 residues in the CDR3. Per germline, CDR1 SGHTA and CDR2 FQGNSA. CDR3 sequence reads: CASSYTSGGARTGELFF. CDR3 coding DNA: TGTGCCAGCAGCTATACTAGCGGGGGGGCGAGGACCGGGGAGCTGTTTTTT.

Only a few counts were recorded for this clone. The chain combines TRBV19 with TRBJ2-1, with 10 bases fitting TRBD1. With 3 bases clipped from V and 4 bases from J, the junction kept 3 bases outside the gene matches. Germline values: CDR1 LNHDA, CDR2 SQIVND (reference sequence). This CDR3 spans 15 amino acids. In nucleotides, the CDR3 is TGTGCCAGTAGTATTAGGGGACAGGGGTACAATGAGCAGTTCTTC. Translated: CASSIRGQGYNEQFF.

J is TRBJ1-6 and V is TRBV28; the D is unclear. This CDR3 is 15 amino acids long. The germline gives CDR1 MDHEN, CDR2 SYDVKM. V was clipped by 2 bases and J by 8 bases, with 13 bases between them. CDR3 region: CASSLVGAGHSPLHF. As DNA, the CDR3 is TGTGCCAGCAGTTTAGTTGGAGCCGGTCATTCACCCCTCCACTTT.

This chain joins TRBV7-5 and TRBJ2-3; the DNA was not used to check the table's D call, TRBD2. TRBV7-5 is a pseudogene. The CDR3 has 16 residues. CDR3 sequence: CVRSLALPSVADTQYF. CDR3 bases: TGTGTCAGAAGCTTAGCGCTTCCTAGCGTGGCAGATACGCAGTATTTT.

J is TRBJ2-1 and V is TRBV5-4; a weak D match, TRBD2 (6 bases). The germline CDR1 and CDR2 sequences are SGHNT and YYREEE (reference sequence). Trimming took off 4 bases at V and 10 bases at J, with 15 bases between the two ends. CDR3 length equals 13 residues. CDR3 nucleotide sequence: TGTGCCAGCAGCCACGGGGGAAGAGGGGAGCAGTTCTTC. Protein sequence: CASSHGGRGEQFF. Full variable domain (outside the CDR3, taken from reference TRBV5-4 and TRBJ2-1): ETGVTQSPTHLIKTRGQQVTLRCSSQSGHNTVSWYQQALGQGPQFIFQYYREEENGRGNFPPRFSGLQFPNYSSELNVNALELDDSALYLCASSHGGRGEQFFGPGTRLTVL.

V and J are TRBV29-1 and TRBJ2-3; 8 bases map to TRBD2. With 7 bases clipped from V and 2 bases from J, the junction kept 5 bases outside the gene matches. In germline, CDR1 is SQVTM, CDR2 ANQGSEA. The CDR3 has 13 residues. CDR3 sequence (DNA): TGCAGCGCTGTAGCGGGAAACACAGATACGCAGTATTTT. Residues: CSAVAGNTDTQYF.

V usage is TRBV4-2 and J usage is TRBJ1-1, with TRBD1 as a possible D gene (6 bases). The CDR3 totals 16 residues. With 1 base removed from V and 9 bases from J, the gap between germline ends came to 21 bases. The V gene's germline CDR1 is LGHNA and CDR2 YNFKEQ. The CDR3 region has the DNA TGTGCCAGCAGCCAAGCGAGTACCAGGGGAAGCATTAAAGCTTTCTTT. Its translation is CASSQASTRGSIKAFF.

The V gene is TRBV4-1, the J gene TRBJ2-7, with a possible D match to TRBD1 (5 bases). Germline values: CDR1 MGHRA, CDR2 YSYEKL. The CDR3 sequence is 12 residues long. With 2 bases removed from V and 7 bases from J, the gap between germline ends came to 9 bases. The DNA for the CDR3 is TGCGCCAGCAGCCAACCAAGGGGTGAGCAGTACTTC. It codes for CASSQPRGEQYF.

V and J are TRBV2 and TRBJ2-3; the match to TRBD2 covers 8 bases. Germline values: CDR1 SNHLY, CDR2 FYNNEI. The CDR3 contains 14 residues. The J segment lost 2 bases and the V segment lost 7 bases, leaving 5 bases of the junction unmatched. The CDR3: CASTMTSDTDTQYF. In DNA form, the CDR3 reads TGTGCCAGCACCATGACTAGCGACACAGATACGCAGTATTTT.

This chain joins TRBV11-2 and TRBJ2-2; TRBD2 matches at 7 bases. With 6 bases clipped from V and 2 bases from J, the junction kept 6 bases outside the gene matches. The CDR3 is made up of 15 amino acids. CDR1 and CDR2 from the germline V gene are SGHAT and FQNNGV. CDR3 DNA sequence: TGTGCCAGCAGAGGGCTAGCGGCAAACACCGGGGAGCTGTTTTTT. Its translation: CASRGLAANTGELFF.

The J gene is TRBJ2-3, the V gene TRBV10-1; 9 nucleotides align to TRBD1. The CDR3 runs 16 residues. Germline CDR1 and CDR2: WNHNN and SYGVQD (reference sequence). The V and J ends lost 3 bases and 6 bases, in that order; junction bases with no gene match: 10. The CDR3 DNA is TGCGCCAGCAGTGATCCGGGACAGGGCCCCCTTGATACGCAGTATTTT. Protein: CASSDPGQGPLDTQYF.

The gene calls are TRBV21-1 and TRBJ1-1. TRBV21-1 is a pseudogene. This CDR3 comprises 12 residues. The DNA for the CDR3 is TGTGCCAGCACCCTAAGAGGCACTGAAGCTTTCTTT. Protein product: CASTLRGTEAFF.

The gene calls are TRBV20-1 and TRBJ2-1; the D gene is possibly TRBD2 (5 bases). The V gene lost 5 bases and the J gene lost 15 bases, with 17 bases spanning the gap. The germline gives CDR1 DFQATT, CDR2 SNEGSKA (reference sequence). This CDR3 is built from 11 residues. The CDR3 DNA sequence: TGCAGTGCTCCCGGGCCTCGGGATCGGTTCTTC. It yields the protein CSAPGPRDRFF.

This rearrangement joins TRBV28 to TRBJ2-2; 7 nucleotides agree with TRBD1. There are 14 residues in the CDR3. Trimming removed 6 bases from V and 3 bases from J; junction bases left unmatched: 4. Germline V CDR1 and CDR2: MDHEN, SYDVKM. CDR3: CASSRQGDTGELFF. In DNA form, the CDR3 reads TGTGCCAGCAGCCGGCAGGGGGACACCGGGGAGCTGTTTTTT.

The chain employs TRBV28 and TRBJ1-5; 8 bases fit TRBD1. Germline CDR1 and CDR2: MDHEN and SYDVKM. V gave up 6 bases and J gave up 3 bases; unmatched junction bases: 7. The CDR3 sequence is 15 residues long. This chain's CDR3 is CASSETGGPNQPQHF. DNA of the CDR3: TGTGCCAGCAGCGAAACAGGGGGACCCAATCAGCCCCAGCATTTT.

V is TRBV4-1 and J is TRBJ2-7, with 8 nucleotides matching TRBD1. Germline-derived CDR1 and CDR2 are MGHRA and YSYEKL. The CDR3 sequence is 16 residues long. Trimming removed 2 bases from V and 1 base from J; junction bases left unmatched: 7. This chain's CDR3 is CASSQSQGVTSYEQYF. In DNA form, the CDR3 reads TGCGCCAGCAGCCAATCACAGGGGGTTACATCCTACGAGCAGTACTTC.

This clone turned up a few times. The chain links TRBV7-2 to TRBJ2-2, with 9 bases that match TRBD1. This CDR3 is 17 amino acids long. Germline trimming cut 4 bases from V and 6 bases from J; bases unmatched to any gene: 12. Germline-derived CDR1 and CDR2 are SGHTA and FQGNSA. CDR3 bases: TGTGCCAGCAGCTACCCTGCCGGGACAGGGTATCCCGGGGAGCTGTTTTTT. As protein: CASSYPAGTGYPGELFF.